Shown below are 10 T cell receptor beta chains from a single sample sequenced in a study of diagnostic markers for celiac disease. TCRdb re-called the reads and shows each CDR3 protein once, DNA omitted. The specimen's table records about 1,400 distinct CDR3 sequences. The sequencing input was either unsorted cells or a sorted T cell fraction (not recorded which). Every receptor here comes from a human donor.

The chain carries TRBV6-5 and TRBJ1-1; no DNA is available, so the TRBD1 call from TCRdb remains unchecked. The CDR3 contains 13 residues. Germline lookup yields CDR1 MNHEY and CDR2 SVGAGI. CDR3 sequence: CASSITGGFEAFF.

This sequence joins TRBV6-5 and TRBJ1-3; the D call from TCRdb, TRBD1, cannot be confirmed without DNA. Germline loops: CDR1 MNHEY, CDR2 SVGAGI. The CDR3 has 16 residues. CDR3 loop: CASSYSVGGVGNTIYF.

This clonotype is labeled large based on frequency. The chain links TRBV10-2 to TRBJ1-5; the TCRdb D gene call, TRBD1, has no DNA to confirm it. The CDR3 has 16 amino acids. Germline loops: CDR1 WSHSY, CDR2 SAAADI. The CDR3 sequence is CASSGGGVPGSQPQHF.

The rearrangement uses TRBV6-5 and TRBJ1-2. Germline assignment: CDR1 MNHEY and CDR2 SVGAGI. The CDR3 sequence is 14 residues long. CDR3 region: CASSYSVSNYGYTF.

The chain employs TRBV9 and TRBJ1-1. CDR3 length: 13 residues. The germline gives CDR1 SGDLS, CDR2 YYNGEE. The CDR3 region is CASSVGVVTEAFF.

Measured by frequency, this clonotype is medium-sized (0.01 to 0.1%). Here the CDR3 reads CSALPGGRETQYF. This chain connects TRBV20-1 to TRBJ2-5; the D call from TCRdb, TRBD2, cannot be confirmed without DNA. Germline V gives CDR1 DFQATT, CDR2 SNEGSKA (reference sequence). The length of the CDR3 is 13 residues.

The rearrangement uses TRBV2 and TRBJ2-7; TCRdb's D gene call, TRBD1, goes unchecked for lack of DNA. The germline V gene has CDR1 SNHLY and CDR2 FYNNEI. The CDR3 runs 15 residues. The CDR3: CASTRGQLISYEQYF.

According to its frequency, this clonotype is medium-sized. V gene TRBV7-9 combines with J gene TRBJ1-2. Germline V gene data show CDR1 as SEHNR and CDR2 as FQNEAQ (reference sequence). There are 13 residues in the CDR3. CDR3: CASSLQNSYGYTF. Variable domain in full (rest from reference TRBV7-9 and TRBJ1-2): DTGVSQNPRHKITKRGQNVTFRCDPISEHNRLYWYRQTLGQGPEFLTYFQNEAQLEKSRLLSDRFSAERPKGSFSTLEIQRTEQGDSAMYLCASSLQNSYGYTFGSGTRLTVV.

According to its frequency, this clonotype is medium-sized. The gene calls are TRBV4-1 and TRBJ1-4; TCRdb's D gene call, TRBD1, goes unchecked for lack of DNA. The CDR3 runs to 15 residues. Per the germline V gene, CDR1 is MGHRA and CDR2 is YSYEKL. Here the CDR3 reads CASSQVGTGALKLFF.

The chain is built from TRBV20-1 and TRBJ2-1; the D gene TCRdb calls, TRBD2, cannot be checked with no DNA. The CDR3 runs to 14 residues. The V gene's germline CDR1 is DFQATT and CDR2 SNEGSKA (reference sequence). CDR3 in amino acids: CSVPFRGRYNEQFF.